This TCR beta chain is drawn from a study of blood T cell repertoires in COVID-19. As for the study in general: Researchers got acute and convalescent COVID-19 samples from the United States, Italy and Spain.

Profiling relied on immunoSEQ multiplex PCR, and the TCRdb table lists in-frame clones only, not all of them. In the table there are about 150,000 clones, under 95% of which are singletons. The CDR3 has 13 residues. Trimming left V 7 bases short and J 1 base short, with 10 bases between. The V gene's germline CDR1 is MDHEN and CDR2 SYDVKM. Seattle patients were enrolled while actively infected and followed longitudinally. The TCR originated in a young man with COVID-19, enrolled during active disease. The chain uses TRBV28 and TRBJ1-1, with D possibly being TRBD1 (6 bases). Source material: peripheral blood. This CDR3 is CASIKQGNTEAFF. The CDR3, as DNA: TGTGCCAGCATTAAACAGGGGAACACTGAAGCTTTCTTT.